This T cell receptor (beta chain) is from a study of T cells in Graves' hyperthyroidism and ophthalmopathy. The CDR3 loop spans 12 amino acids. V was pared by 7 bases and J by 13 bases, with 19 bases between. Using RNA transcripts as the source, TCR beta CDR3 regions were amplified. First-round RT-PCR targeting the TCR CDR3 was performed with the HTBI primer set. TCRdb used MiXCR to reprocess the multiplex PCR reads, holding one entry per CDR3 protein. Of about 540,000 distinct CDR3 sequences listed, approximately 44% are singletons. The sequencing input was peripheral blood or thyroid tissue (not recorded which). The V call is TRBV12-3 or TRBV12-4, the J call TRBJ1-2, with TRBD1 as a possible D gene (6 bases). The sequence came from a woman under 30 with Graves' hyperthyroidism. The CDR3 here is CASMSRGRALTF. The CDR3, as DNA: TGTGCCAGCATGTCCAGGGGACGGGCCCTCACCTTC.